Sequencing of this T cell receptor (beta chain) was carried out in a study of T cell clones after liver transplantation. Study context: Subjects received no induction therapy and standard immunosuppression until randomization at 12-24 months post-transplant. The study, taken as a whole, reports: Post-transplant, graft-donor-reactive CD4 TCRbeta sequences in blood dropped significantly in 5 of 8 subjects.

V was pared by 0 bases and J by 4 bases, with 11 bases between. Germline V gives CDR1 SGHRS, CDR2 YFSETQ. The CDR3 is 14 amino acids. CD3+CD4+ and CD3+CD8+ cells were FACS-sorted from thawed unstimulated PBMCs. This clone is deemed medium-sized. The antigen is undetermined. Data came from immunoSEQ multiplex PCR; TCRdb stores just in-frame clones and leaves some out. The sample holds roughly 65,000 clones; 85% to 95% are singletons and the top ten take roughly 0.98%. The source was CD4+ T cells from blood, collected approximately 26 months after liver transplant. The clonotype was recovered from a human patient who received a liver transplant. The T cells may come from the graft donor. The chain has TRBV5-1 and TRBJ2-7, with D possibly being TRBD1 or TRBD2 (6 bases each). The CDR3 region is CASSLDGGGYEQYF. In DNA form, the CDR3 reads TGCGCCAGCAGCTTGGATGGAGGGGGATACGAGCAGTACTTC.